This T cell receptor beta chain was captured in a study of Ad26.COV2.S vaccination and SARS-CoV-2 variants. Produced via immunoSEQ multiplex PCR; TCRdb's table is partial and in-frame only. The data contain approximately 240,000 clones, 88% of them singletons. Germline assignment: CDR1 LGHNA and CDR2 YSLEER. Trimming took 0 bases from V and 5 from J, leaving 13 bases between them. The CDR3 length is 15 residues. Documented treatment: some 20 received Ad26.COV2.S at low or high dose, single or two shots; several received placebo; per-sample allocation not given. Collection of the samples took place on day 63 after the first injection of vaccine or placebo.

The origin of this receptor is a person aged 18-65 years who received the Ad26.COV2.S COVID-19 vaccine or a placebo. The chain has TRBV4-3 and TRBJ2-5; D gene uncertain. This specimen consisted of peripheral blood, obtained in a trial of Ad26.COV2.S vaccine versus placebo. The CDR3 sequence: CASSQELRYWETQYF. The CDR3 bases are TGCGCCAGCAGCCAAGAGTTAAGGTACTGGGAGACCCAGTACTTC.